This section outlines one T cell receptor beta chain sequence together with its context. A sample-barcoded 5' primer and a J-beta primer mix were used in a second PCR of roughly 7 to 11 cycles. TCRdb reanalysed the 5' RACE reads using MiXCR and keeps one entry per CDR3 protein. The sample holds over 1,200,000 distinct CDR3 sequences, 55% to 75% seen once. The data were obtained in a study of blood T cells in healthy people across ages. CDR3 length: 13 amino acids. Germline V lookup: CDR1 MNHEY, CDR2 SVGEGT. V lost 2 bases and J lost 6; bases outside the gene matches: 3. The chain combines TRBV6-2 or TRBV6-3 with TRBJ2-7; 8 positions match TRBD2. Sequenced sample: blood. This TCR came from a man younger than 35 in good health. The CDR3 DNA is TGTGCCAGCAGTTACCGGGGGGGAAGCGAGCAGTACTTC. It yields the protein CASSYRGGSEQYF.